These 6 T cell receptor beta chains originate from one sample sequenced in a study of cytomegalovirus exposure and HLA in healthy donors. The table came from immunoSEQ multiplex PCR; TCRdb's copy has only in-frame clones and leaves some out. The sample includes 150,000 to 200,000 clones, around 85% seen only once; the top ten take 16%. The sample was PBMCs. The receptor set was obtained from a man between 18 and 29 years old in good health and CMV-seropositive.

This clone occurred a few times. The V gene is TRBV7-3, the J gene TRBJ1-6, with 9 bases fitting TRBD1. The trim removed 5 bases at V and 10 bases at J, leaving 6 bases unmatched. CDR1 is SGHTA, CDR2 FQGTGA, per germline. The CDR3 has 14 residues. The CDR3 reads CASSPGQGGSPLHF. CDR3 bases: TGTGCCAGCAGCCCGGGACAGGGCGGATCACCCCTCCACTTT. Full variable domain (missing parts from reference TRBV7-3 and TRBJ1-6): GAGVSQTPSNKVTEKGKYVELRCDPISGHTALYWYRQSLGQGPEFLIYFQGTGAADDSGLPNDRFFAVRPEGSVSTLKIQRTERGDSAVYLCASSPGQGGSPLHFGNGTRLTVT.

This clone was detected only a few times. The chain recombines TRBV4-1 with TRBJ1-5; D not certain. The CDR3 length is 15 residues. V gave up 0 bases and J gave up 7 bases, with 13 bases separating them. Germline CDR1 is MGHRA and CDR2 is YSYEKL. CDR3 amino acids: CASSQERGLRQPQHF. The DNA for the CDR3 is TGCGCCAGCAGCCAAGAGAGAGGGCTCCGGCAGCCCCAGCATTTT.

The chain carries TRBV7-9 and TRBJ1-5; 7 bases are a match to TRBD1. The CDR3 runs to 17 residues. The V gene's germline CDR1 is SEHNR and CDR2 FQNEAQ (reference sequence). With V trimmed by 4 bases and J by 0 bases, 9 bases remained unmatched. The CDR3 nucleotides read TGTGCCAGCAGCTCTACGACAGGGACGCATAGCAATCAGCCCCAGCATTTT. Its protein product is CASSSTTGTHSNQPQHF.

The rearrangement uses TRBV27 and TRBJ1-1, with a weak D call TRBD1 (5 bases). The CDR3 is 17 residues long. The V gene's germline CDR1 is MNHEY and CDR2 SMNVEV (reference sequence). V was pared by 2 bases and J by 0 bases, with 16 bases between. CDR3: CASSLQGRSIMNTEAFF. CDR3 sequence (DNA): TGTGCCAGCAGTTTACAGGGCAGGTCGATAATGAACACTGAAGCTTTCTTT.

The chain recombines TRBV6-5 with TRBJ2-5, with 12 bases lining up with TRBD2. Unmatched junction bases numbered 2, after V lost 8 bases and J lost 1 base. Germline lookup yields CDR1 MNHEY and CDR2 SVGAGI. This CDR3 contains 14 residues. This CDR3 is CASGTSGPQETQYF. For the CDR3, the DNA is TGTGCCAGCGGGACTAGCGGGCCCCAAGAGACCCAGTACTTC.

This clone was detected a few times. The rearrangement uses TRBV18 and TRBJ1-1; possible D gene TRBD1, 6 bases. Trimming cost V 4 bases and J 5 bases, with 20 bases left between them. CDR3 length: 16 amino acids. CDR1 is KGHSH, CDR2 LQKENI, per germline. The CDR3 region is CASSLRPGAKNTEAFF. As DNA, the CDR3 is TGTGCCAGCTCACTCCGCCCAGGGGCTAAGAATACTGAAGCTTTCTTT.